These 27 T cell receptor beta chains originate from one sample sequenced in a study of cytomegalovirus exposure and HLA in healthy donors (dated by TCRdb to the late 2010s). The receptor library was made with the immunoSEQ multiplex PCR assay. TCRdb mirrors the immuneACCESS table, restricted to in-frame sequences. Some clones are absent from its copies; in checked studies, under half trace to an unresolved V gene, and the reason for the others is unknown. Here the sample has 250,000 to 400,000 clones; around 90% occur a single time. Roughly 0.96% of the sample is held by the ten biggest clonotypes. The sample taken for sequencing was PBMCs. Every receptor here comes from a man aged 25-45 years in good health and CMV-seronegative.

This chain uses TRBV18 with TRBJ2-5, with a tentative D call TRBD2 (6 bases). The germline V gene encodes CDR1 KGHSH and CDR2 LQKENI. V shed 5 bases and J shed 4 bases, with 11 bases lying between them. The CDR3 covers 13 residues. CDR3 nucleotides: TGTGCCAGCTCAGAGGTTAGCGGAGAGACCCAGTACTTC. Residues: CASSEVSGETQYF.

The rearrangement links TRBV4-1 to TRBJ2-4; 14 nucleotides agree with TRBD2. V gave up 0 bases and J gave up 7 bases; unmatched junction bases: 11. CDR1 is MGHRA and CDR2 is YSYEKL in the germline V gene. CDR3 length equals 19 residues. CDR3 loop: CASSQDPKGLAGGANIQYF. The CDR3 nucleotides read TGCGCCAGCAGCCAAGATCCCAAAGGACTAGCGGGGGGTGCCAACATTCAGTACTTC.

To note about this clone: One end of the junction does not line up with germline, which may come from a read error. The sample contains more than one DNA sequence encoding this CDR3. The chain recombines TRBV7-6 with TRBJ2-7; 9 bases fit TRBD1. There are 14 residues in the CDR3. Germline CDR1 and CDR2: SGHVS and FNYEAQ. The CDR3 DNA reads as TGTGCCAGCAGTTTTTCCGGGACAGGGTCCGAGCAGTATTTC. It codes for CASSFSGTGSEQYF.

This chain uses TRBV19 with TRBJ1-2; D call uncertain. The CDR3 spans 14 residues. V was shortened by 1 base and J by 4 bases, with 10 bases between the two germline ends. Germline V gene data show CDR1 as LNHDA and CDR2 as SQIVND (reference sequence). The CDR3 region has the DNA TGTGCCAGTAGTATAGGTCCAGGTCTCTATGGCTACACCTTC. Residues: CASSIGPGLYGYTF.

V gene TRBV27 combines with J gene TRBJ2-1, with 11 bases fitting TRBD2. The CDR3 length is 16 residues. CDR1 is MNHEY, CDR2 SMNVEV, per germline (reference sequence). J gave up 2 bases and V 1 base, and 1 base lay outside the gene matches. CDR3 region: CASSLLAGGTYNEQFF. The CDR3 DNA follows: TGTGCCAGCAGTTTATTAGCGGGGGGGACCTACAATGAGCAGTTCTTC.

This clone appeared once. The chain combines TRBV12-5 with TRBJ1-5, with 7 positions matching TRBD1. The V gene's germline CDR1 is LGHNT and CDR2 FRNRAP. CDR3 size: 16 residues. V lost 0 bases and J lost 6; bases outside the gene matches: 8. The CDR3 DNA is TGTGCTAGTGGTTTGGTAGACAGGGTGTATGGTCAGCCCCAGCATTTT. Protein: CASGLVDRVYGQPQHF.

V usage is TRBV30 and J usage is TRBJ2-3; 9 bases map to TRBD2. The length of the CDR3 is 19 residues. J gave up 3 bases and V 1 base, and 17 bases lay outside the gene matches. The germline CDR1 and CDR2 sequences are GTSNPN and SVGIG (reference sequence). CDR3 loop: CAWSGIYRWGLAGTDTQYF. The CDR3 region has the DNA TGTGCCTGGAGTGGAATATACAGGTGGGGGCTAGCGGGGACAGATACGCAGTATTTT.

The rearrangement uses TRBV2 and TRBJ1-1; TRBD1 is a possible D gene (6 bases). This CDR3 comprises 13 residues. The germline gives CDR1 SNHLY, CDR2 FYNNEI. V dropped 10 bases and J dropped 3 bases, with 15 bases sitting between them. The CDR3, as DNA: TGTGCCATAGGGGACAATGAGGACACTGAAGCTTTCTTT. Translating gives CAIGDNEDTEAFF.

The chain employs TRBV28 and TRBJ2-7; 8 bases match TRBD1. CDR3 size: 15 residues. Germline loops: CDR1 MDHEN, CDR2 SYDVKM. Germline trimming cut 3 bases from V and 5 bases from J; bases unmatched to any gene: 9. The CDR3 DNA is TGTGCCAGCAGTTTGCCGGCCTCAGGGGGCCACGAGCAGTACTTC. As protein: CASSLPASGGHEQYF.

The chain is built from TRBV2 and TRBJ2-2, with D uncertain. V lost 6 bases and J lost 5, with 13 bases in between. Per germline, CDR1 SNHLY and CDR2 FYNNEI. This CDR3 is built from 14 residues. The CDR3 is CASSPGPATGELFF. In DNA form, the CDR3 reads TGTGCCAGCAGCCCCGGTCCCGCGACCGGGGAGCTGTTTTTT.

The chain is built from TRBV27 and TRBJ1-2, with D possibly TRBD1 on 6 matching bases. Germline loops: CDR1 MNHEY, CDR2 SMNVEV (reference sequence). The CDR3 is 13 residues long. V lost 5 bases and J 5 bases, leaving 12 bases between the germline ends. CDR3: CASSIQGGYGYTF. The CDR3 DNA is TGTGCCAGCAGTATACAGGGAGGGTATGGCTACACCTTC.

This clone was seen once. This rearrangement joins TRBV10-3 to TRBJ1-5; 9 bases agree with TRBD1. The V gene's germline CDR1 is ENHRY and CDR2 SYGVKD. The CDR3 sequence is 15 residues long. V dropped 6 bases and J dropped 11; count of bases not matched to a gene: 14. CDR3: CAISIRDRVRMTQHF. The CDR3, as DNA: TGTGCCATCAGCATCCGGGACAGGGTACGAATGACCCAGCATTTT.

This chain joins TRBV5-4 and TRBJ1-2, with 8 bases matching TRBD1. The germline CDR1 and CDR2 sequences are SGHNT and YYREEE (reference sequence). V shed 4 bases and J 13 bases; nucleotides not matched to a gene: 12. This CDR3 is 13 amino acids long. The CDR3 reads CASSRETGGPLTF. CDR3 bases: TGTGCCAGCAGCCGCGAAACAGGGGGACCCCTCACCTTC.

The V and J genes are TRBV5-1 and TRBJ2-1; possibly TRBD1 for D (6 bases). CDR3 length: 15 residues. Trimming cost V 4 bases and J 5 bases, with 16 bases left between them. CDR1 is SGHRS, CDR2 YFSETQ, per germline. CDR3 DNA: TGCGCCAGCAGCAGCACCGGGACAACTAACAATGAGCAGTTCTTC. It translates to CASSSTGTTNNEQFF.

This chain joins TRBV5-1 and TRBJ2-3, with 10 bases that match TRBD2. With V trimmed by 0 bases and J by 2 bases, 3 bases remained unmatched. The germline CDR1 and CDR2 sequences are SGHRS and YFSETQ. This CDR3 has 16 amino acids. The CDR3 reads CASSLGTSGYTDTQYF. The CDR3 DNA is TGCGCCAGCAGCTTGGGGACTAGCGGCTACACAGATACGCAGTATTTT. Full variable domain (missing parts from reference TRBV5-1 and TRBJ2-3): KAGVTQTPRYLIKTRGQQVTLSCSPISGHRSVSWYQQTPGQGLQFLFEYFSETQRNKGNFPGRFSGRQFSNSRSEMNVSTLELGDSALYLCASSLGTSGYTDTQYFGPGTRLTVL.

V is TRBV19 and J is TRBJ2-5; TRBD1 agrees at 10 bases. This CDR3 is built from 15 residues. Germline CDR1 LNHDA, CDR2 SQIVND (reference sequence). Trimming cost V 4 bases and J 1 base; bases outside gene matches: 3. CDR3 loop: CASSKGQGFQETQYF. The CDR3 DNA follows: TGTGCCAGTAGTAAGGGACAGGGGTTCCAAGAGACCCAGTACTTC.

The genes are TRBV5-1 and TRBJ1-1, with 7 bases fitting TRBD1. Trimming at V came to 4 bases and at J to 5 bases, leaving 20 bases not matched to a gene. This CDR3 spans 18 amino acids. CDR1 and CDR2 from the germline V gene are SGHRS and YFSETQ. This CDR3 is CASSIRQGPWRNGTEAFF. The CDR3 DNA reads TGCGCCAGCAGCATAAGACAGGGTCCGTGGCGTAATGGGACTGAAGCTTTCTTT.

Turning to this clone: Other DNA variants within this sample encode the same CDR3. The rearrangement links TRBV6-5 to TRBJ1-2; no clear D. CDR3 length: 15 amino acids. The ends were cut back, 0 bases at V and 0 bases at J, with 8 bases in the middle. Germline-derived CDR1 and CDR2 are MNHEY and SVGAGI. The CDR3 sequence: CASSYSSGANYGYTF. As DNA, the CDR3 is TGTGCCAGCAGTTACTCGAGCGGAGCTAACTATGGCTACACCTTC.

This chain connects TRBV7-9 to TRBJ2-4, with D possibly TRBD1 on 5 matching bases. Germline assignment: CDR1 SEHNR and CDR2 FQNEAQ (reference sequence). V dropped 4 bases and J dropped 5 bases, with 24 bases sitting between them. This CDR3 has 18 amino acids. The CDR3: CASSSVFRVEKWENIQYF. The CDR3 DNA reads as TGTGCCAGCAGCTCCGTTTTCAGGGTGGAGAAGTGGGAAAACATTCAGTACTTC.

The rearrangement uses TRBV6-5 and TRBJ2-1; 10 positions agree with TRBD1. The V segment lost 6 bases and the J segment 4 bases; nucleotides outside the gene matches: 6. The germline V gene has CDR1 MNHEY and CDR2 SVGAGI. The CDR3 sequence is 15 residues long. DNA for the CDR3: TGTGCCAGCAGGAGAGACAGGGGGCAATACAATGAGCAGTTCTTC. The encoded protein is CASRRDRGQYNEQFF.

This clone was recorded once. As DNA, the CDR3 is TGCGCCAGCAGCTACTTGAGGACAGGGGACACCGGGGAGCTGTTTTTT. Its protein product is CASSYLRTGDTGELFF. The rearrangement joins TRBV5-1 to TRBJ2-2, with 9 nucleotides matching TRBD1. CDR3 length: 16 residues. Trimming at V came to 3 bases and at J to 3 bases, leaving 6 bases not matched to a gene. Germline assignment: CDR1 SGHRS and CDR2 YFSETQ.

The CDR3 nucleotides are TGCGCCAGCAGCTTCCAGGGGGCGGCCGGGGAGCTGTTTTTT. As protein: CASSFQGAAGELFF. The chain employs TRBV5-1 and TRBJ2-2, with 8 nucleotides matching TRBD1. Germline lookup yields CDR1 SGHRS and CDR2 YFSETQ. The length of the CDR3 is 14 residues. The junction had 3 bases not matched to a gene; V was cut back by 2 bases and J by 6 bases.

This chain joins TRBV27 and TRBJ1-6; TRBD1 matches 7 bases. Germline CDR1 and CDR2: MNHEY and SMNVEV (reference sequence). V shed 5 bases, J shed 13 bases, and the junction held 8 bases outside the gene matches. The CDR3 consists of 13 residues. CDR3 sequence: CASSPRQGSPLHF. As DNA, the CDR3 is TGTGCCAGCAGTCCTAGACAGGGTTCGCCCCTCCACTTT.

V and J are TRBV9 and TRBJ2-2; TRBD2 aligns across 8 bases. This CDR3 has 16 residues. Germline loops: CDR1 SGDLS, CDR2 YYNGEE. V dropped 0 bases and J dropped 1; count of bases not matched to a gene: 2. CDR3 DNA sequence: TGTGCCAGCAGCGTAGAAAGCGGGGGGAACACCGGGGAGCTGTTTTTT. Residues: CASSVESGGNTGELFF.

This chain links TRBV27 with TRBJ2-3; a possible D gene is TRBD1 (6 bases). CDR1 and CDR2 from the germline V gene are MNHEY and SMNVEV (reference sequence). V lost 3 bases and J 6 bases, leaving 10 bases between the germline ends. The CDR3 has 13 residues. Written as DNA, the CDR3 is TGTGCCAGCAGTTTTGGGGGCCATGATACGCAGTATTTT. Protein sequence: CASSFGGHDTQYF.

CDR3 DNA: TGTGCCAGCAGCGTTCCGGGACAGGGGGCTGAAGCTTTCTTT. It codes for CASSVPGQGAEAFF. This chain links TRBV9 with TRBJ1-1; 11 nucleotides agree with TRBD1. CDR3 length equals 14 residues. J gave up 6 bases and V 2 bases, and 3 bases lay outside the gene matches. Germline loops: CDR1 SGDLS, CDR2 YYNGEE.

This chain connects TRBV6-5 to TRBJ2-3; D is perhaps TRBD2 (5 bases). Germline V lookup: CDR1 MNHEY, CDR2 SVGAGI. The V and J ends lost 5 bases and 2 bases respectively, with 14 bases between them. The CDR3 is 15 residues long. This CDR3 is CASSRSGRNTDTQYF. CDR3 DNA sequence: TGTGCCAGCAGTCGCAGTGGGAGAAACACAGATACGCAGTATTTT.